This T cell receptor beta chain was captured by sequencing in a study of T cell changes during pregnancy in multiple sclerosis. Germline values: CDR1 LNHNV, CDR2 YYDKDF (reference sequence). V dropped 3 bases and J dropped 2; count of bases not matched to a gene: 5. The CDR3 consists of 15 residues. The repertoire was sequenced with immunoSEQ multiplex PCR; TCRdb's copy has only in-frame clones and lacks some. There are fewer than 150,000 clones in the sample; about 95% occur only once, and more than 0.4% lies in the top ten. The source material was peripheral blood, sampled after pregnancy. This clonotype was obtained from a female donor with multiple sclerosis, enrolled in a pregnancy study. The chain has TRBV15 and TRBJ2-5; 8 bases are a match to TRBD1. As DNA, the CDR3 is TGTGCCACCAGCAGGGACAGGGAACAACAAGAGACCCAGTACTTC. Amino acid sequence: CATSRDREQQETQYF.